The clone carrying this T cell receptor beta chain counts as medium-sized (0.01 to 0.1%). CDR1 and CDR2 (germline): SGHDT, YYEEEE. This CDR3 comprises 17 residues. V was trimmed by 4 bases and J by 4 bases, leaving 21 bases between them. TCRdb used MiXCR to reprocess the RT-PCR reads, holding one entry per CDR3 protein. Here the sample spans thousands of distinct CDR3 sequences, roughly 34% being singletons. The source material was memory CD4+ T cells from salivary gland. The origin of this receptor is a female donor with primary Sjogren's syndrome. The rearrangement links TRBV5-6 to TRBJ2-1; D is unclear. Here the CDR3 reads CASSPVSGLWGYNEQFF. Here the CDR3 DNA reads TGTGCCAGCAGCCCAGTGTCCGGGCTTTGGGGATACAATGAGCAGTTCTTC.